A single sample gave rise to the 32 T cell receptor beta chains below, sequenced in a study of T-cell reconstitution after alpha-beta-depleted transplantation in children. It was with unique molecular identifiers that the TCRbeta library was prepared. Using its own MiXCR run on the PCR reads, TCRdb lists one record per CDR3 protein. The profile covers about 540,000 distinct CDR3 sequences, with around 20% appearing a single time and roughly 3.3% taken by the ten largest. This specimen was PBMCs from the stem cell graft donor, taken from the stem cell graft. The receptors come from a human donor who donated a stem cell graft to a child with acute lymphoblastic leukemia.

This clonotype was seen a few times. The rearrangement uses TRBV5-1 and TRBJ2-3, with TRBD2 identical over 13 bases. This CDR3 is built from 15 residues. The J segment lost 3 bases and the V segment lost 4 bases, leaving 2 bases of the junction unmatched. Germline CDR1 reads SGHRS; CDR2 reads YFSETQ. CDR3 nucleotides: TGCGCCAGCAGCGTGGGACTAGCGGGGACAGATACGCAGTATTTT. Its translation is CASSVGLAGTDTQYF.

This clonotype has just a few counts. This chain uses TRBV10-3 with TRBJ2-7; D possibly uses TRBD1 or TRBD2 (6 bases each). The V gene's germline CDR1 is ENHRY and CDR2 SYGVKD. The CDR3 runs to 11 residues. Trimming left V 11 bases short and J 6 bases short, with 14 bases between. This CDR3 reads CAVGPGAEQYF. For the CDR3, the DNA is TGTGCCGTTGGGCCGGGGGCCGAGCAGTACTTC.

A few counts support this clonotype. The chain combines TRBV7-3 with TRBJ2-1; D might be TRBD2 (6 bases). The CDR3 covers 15 residues. The germline gives CDR1 SGHTA, CDR2 FQGTGA. Trimming pared 5 bases from V and 5 bases from J, leaving 16 bases between. In DNA, the CDR3 is TGTGCCAGCAGCCTCATAGGAGGGGCGAACAATGAGCAGTTCTTC. It codes for CASSLIGGANNEQFF.

This chain connects TRBV9 to TRBJ2-2, with 11 bases fitting TRBD2. V was pared by 0 bases and J by 5 bases, with 3 bases of the junction left unmatched. Per the germline V gene, CDR1 is SGDLS and CDR2 is YYNGEE. This CDR3 region has 16 residues. The CDR3, as DNA: TGTGCCAGCAGCGTAGGGACTAGCGGGCTGACCGGGGAGCTGTTTTTT. Translating it yields CASSVGTSGLTGELFF.

V is TRBV27 and J is TRBJ1-4, with D unclear. The V end lost 2 bases, the J end lost 3 bases, and 19 bases lay between the germline ends. Germline lookup yields CDR1 MNHEY and CDR2 SMNVEV (reference sequence). The CDR3 runs to 18 residues. The CDR3 DNA reads as TGTGCCAGCAGTTTAGATTCTCCACCCAGAGGCGCTAATGAAAAACTGTTTTTT. This gives the protein CASSLDSPPRGANEKLFF.

J is TRBJ1-2 and V is TRBV7-2, with D tentatively TRBD1 (6 bases). Germline loops: CDR1 SGHTA, CDR2 FQGNSA. V shed 1 base and J shed 2 bases, with 11 bases lying between them. This CDR3 has 15 residues. The CDR3 spells CASSLGGAQNYGYTF. CDR3 coding DNA: TGTGCCAGCAGCTTAGGGGGGGCACAGAACTATGGCTACACCTTC.

This sequence joins TRBV4-1 and TRBJ2-5; D is uncertain. The CDR3 runs to 13 residues. Germline V gene data show CDR1 as MGHRA and CDR2 as YSYEKL. With 5 bases removed from V and 4 bases from J, the gap between germline ends came to 11 bases. The CDR3 sequence: CASSLNWGETQYF. CDR3 nucleotides: TGCGCCAGCAGCTTAAATTGGGGAGAGACCCAGTACTTC.

This clonotype appeared a few times. The chain recombines TRBV27 with TRBJ2-7, with a tentative D call TRBD1 (6 bases). Germline lookup yields CDR1 MNHEY and CDR2 SMNVEV (reference sequence). This CDR3 is 14 amino acids long. V was cut by 2 bases and J by 2 bases, with 10 bases left in between. CDR3 DNA: TGTGCCAGCAGTTTAAGGGGGACCACCTACGAGCAGTACTTC. Protein sequence: CASSLRGTTYEQYF.

The V and J genes are TRBV7-9 and TRBJ2-1; D not resolved. This CDR3 is built from 11 residues. Trimming pared 4 bases from V and 8 bases from J, leaving 6 bases between. CDR1 is SEHNR and CDR2 is FQNEAQ in the germline V gene (reference sequence). The chain's CDR3 is CASSYLDEQFF. The CDR3 coding sequence is TGTGCCAGCAGCTATCTCGATGAGCAGTTCTTC.

This clonotype appeared a few times. The V call is TRBV3-1, the J call TRBJ2-7, with 7 bases identical to TRBD2. Germline lookup yields CDR1 LGHDT and CDR2 YNNKEL (reference sequence). The ends lost 7 bases at V and 3 bases at J; junction bases unmatched: 6. The CDR3 contains 13 residues. CDR3 protein: CASKASGYYEQYF. The CDR3, as DNA: TGTGCCAGCAAGGCTAGCGGTTACTACGAGCAGTACTTC.

V is TRBV18 and J is TRBJ1-5; D possibly corresponds to TRBD1 (6 bases). Trimming pared 3 bases from V and 7 bases from J, leaving 16 bases between. Germline CDR1 reads KGHSH; CDR2 reads LQKENI. This CDR3 region has 15 residues. The CDR3 bases are TGTGCCAGCTCACCTCCGGAGGGGGGGAGGCAGCCCCAGCATTTT. It is translated as CASSPPEGGRQPQHF.

The rearrangement links TRBV7-9 to TRBJ2-3; possible D gene TRBD1, 6 bases. The CDR3 extends over 16 amino acids. From germline, CDR1 is SEHNR and CDR2 FQNEAQ (reference sequence). V dropped 6 bases and J dropped 3 bases, with 19 bases sitting between them. CDR3 bases: TGTGCCAGCAGGCACCTTTTTGGACAGATGACAGATACGCAGTATTTT. Amino acids: CASRHLFGQMTDTQYF.

In this sample, this clonotype turned up a few times. The gene calls are TRBV5-6 and TRBJ2-1, with D hard to call. Per the germline V gene, CDR1 is SGHDT and CDR2 is YYEEEE. The CDR3 loop spans 14 amino acids. Trimming left V 3 bases short and J 6 bases short, with 13 bases between. The CDR3 DNA follows: TGTGCCAGCAGCTGGACCGGGTGGGTCAATGAGCAGTTCTTC. Amino acids: CASSWTGWVNEQFF.

Of note for this clonotype: At one end, the junction sequence differs from germline, possibly due to a read error. J is TRBJ1-2 and V is TRBV14; TRBD1 matches 7 bases. CDR1 and CDR2 (germline): SGHDN, FVKESK. The CDR3 covers 16 residues. CDR3 sequence: CASSKDPWTGNYGYTF. The CDR3 DNA is TGTGCCAGCAGCAAAGACCCCTGGACAGGAAACTATGGCTACACCTTC. The full variable domain, with the rest looked up from reference TRBV14 and TRBJ1-2, is EAGVTQFPSHSVIEKGQTVTLRCDPISGHDNLYWYRRVMGKEIKFLLHFVKESKQDESGMPNNRFLAERTGGTYSTLKVQPAELEDSGVYFCASSKDPWTGNYGYTFGSGTRLTVV.

This clonotype was observed a few times. The rearrangement uses TRBV20-1 and TRBJ2-3, with 7 bases that match TRBD2. Germline assignment: CDR1 DFQATT and CDR2 SNEGSKA (reference sequence). This CDR3 spans 12 amino acids. V shed 6 bases and J 5 bases; nucleotides not matched to a gene: 5. DNA of the CDR3: TGCAGTGCAAGCGGACTAGAAGATACGCAGTATTTT. This sequence encodes CSASGLEDTQYF.

A word on this clonotype: At one end the junction does not follow the germline gene, possibly because of a read error. CDR3 protein: CASFRGSGAEAFF. Written as DNA, the CDR3 is TGTGCCAGCTTTAGGGGATCTGGGGCTGAGGCTTTCTTT. The chain joins TRBV6-6 to TRBJ1-1, with D possibly matching TRBD1 (5 bases). The length of the CDR3 is 13 residues. Per the germline V gene, CDR1 is MNHNY and CDR2 is SVGAGI (reference sequence).

This clonotype was counted only a few times. This chain joins TRBV5-5 and TRBJ2-1; tentatively, D is TRBD2 (5 bases). Trimming took 3 bases from V and 0 from J, leaving 10 bases between them. The CDR3 runs 15 residues. Germline V gene lookup returns CDR1 SGHKS and CDR2 YYEKEE (reference sequence). This chain's CDR3 is CASSSPRDSYNEQFF. The CDR3, as DNA: TGTGCCAGCAGCTCCCCCCGGGACTCCTACAATGAGCAGTTCTTC.

This chain uses TRBV7-9 with TRBJ1-1; the match to TRBD1 covers 8 bases. CDR3 length: 13 residues. Germline values: CDR1 SEHNR, CDR2 FQNEAQ (reference sequence). Trimming took 5 bases from V and 8 from J; bases not matched to a gene: 7. For the CDR3, the DNA is TGTGCCAGCAGCGCATCAGGGGGCGGCGAAGCTTTCTTT. This encodes CASSASGGGEAFF.

This clonotype has a handful of counts. DNA for the CDR3: TGTGCCAGCAGTTACCGGGTCGGTAACACTGAAGCTTTCTTT. Protein product: CASSYRVGNTEAFF. The rearrangement links TRBV6-2 or TRBV6-3 to TRBJ1-1; no definite D call. Germline values: CDR1 MNHEY, CDR2 SVGEGT. Trimming took off 2 bases at V and 2 bases at J, with 9 bases between the two ends. CDR3 length: 14 amino acids.

The chain recombines TRBV6-1 with TRBJ2-3; 9 nucleotides line up with TRBD2. V was pared by 3 bases and J by 2 bases, with 6 bases of the junction left unmatched. The CDR3 extends over 16 amino acids. CDR1 is MNHNS and CDR2 is SASEGT in the germline V gene. CDR3 sequence reads: CASSDRASGNTDTQYF. CDR3 DNA: TGTGCCAGCAGTGACCGGGCTAGCGGGAACACAGATACGCAGTATTTT.

The rearrangement joins TRBV5-1 to TRBJ2-7; D is undetermined. Trimming removed 1 base from V and 1 base from J, with 9 bases in between. Germline loops: CDR1 SGHRS, CDR2 YFSETQ. The length of the CDR3 is 14 residues. The CDR3 DNA reads TGCGCCAGCAGCTTGCTGTGGGATTCCTACGAGCAGTACTTC. Protein: CASSLLWDSYEQYF.

The rearrangement links TRBV20-1 to TRBJ2-1, with a possible D match to TRBD2 (6 bases). The CDR3 consists of 16 residues. Germline CDR1 reads DFQATT; CDR2 reads SNEGSKA (reference sequence). V shed 0 bases and J shed 3 bases, with 15 bases lying between them. The CDR3 DNA follows: TGCAGTGCTAGAGATCCAGGACTATTATACTACAATGAGCAGTTCTTC. It specifies CSARDPGLLYYNEQFF.

The table lists this clonotype with a few counts. The chain uses TRBV4-1 and TRBJ2-3; either TRBD1 or TRBD2 may supply D (5 bases each). V shed 6 bases and J shed 6 bases, with 10 bases lying between them. Per germline, CDR1 MGHRA and CDR2 YSYEKL. CDR3 length equals 12 residues. This CDR3 is CASSPWGDTQYF. The CDR3 region has the DNA TGCGCCAGCAGTCCGTGGGGGGATACGCAGTATTTT.

This clonotype was observed a handful of times. The chain employs TRBV27 and TRBJ2-1; tentative D call: TRBD1 (6 bases). V was pared by 8 bases and J by 5 bases, with 16 bases between. Germline loops: CDR1 MNHEY, CDR2 SMNVEV (reference sequence). The CDR3 is 14 residues long. The CDR3 here is CASGSTDRDNEQFF. The CDR3 region has the DNA TGTGCCAGCGGGAGTACGGACAGAGACAATGAGCAGTTCTTC.

This clonotype showed up just a few times. The J gene is TRBJ1-5, the V gene TRBV5-1; 8 bases match TRBD1. The CDR3 is 14 residues long. Unmatched junction bases numbered 3, after V lost 0 bases and J lost 7 bases. The germline CDR1 and CDR2 sequences are SGHRS and YFSETQ. As DNA, the CDR3 is TGCGCCAGCAGCTTGGGACAGGGGCAACAGCCCCAGCATTTT. Translated, it gives CASSLGQGQQPQHF.

The chain has TRBV12-3 or TRBV12-4 and TRBJ2-1; 8 positions agree with TRBD1. V was pared by 6 bases and J by 0 bases, with 7 bases of the junction left unmatched. The CDR3 length is 16 residues. For the CDR3, the DNA is TGTGCCAGCAGCTCCCCAGGGGGCGGCTCCTACAATGAGCAGTTCTTC. Residues: CASSSPGGGSYNEQFF.

The chain links TRBV30 to TRBJ1-1; D is ambiguous. The germline V gene has CDR1 GTSNPN and CDR2 SVGIG (reference sequence). The V gene lost 7 bases and the J gene lost 0 bases, with 9 bases spanning the gap. The CDR3 sequence is 12 residues long. CDR3 protein: CAFRRLNTEAFF. CDR3 DNA sequence: TGTGCCTTCCGGCGGTTGAACACTGAAGCTTTCTTT.

The chain couples TRBV4-2 to TRBJ2-7, with 8 bases lining up with TRBD2. This CDR3 is 14 amino acids long. The germline gives CDR1 LGHNA, CDR2 YNFKEQ. Losses at the gene ends were 2 bases for V and 2 bases for J; bases not matched to a gene: 2. CDR3 residues: CASSQSGSTYEQYF. The CDR3 DNA sequence: TGTGCCAGCAGCCAAAGCGGGAGTACCTACGAGCAGTACTTC.

This sequence joins TRBV6-5 and TRBJ2-7, with 7 bases fitting TRBD1. The CDR3 consists of 19 residues. The germline gives CDR1 MNHEY, CDR2 SVGAGI. With 3 bases clipped from V and 3 bases from J, the junction kept 20 bases outside the gene matches. CDR3 residues: CASSYRTTRKARGSYEQYF. The CDR3, as DNA: TGTGCCAGCAGTTATCGGACAACCCGAAAGGCCAGGGGGAGCTACGAGCAGTACTTC.

The chain is built from TRBV11-2 and TRBJ2-7, with TRBD1 identical over 10 bases. CDR1 SGHAT and CDR2 FQNNGV come from the germline V gene. V lost 0 bases and J lost 0; bases outside the gene matches: 2. The CDR3 spans 16 residues. The CDR3 loop is CASSLDWTGGSYEQYF. DNA for the CDR3: TGTGCCAGCAGCTTAGACTGGACAGGGGGCTCCTACGAGCAGTACTTC. The variable domain in full, completed from reference TRBV11-2 and TRBJ2-7, reads EAGVAQSPRYKIIEKRQSVAFWCNPISGHATLYWYQQILGQGPKLLIQFQNNGVVDDSQLPKDRFSAERLKGVDSTLKIQPAKLEDSAVYLCASSLDWTGGSYEQYFGPGTRLTVT.

This clonotype was seen a few times. CDR3 amino acids: CASIYTGADTQYF. The DNA of the CDR3 is TGTGCCAGCATTTATACAGGGGCAGATACGCAGTATTTT. The chain employs TRBV12-3 or TRBV12-4 and TRBJ2-3, with TRBD1 matching 7 bases. The CDR3 contains 13 residues. V lost 7 bases, J lost 4 bases, and 5 bases stayed unmatched.

This clonotype was detected only a few times. This chain connects TRBV5-1 to TRBJ2-3; TRBD2 agrees at 13 bases. V was clipped by 5 bases and J by 4 bases; unmatched bases: 1. Germline-derived CDR1 and CDR2 are SGHRS and YFSETQ. This CDR3 has 14 residues. The CDR3 nucleotides read TGCGCCAGCAGAGGACTAGCGGGAGCAGATACGCAGTATTTT. This codes for CASRGLAGADTQYF. The complete variable domain, with remaining parts taken from reference TRBV5-1 and TRBJ2-3, reads KAGVTQTPRYLIKTRGQQVTLSCSPISGHRSVSWYQQTPGQGLQFLFEYFSETQRNKGNFPGRFSGRQFSNSRSEMNVSTLELGDSALYLCASRGLAGADTQYFGPGTRLTVL.